The present T cell receptor beta chain was sequenced within a study of patients and donors after allogeneic stem cell transplantation. V lost 0 bases to trimming and J lost 5 bases, with 11 bases between them. Germline CDR1 and CDR2: LNHNV and YYDKDF (reference sequence). The CDR3 length is 15 residues. TCRdb called the RT-PCR reads again in MiXCR, with one record for every CDR3 protein. The table lists under 200,000 distinct CDR3 sequences, over 25% of them singletons. V and J are TRBV15 and TRBJ1-5; D ambiguous. Sequenced sample: blood, either unsorted or a sorted T cell fraction (not recorded which). The receptor was derived from a human donor who was either an allogeneic HSCT recipient or a stem cell or donor lymphocyte infusion donor (not recorded which). It is not recorded whose cells these are; they may come from a transplant donor. Here the CDR3 DNA reads TGTGCCACCAGCAGAGATCAGCCCGGATATCAGCCCCAGCATTTT. Translating it yields CATSRDQPGYQPQHF.